These 22 T cell receptor beta chains share one sample of origin, sequenced in a study of T cell responses to AZD1222 COVID-19 vaccine. Generated by immunoSEQ multiplex PCR, the TCRdb table keeps only in-frame clones and is missing some. This table has 30,000 to 50,000 clones, 88% appearing once. Sample: peripheral blood, taken 28 days after the second dose of the MenACWY control vaccine. Source of these receptors: an adult who received the MenACWY meningococcal vaccine as a control.

The J gene is TRBJ2-7, the V gene TRBV9, with D possibly TRBD2 on 6 matching bases. The CDR3 runs to 16 residues. Germline assignment: CDR1 SGDLS and CDR2 YYNGEE. Trimming removed 4 bases from V and 3 bases from J, with 20 bases in between. CDR3: CASSLQAGPSLYEQYF. The CDR3 nucleotides read TGTGCCAGCAGCCTTCAAGCGGGCCCGTCACTCTACGAGCAGTACTTC.

The chain recombines TRBV28 with TRBJ1-6; weak D call: TRBD1 (6 bases). The CDR3 runs to 14 residues. Germline V lookup: CDR1 MDHEN, CDR2 SYDVKM. V lost 6 bases, J lost 5 bases, and 11 bases lay in between. The CDR3 nucleotides are TGTGCCAGCAGGAGGACAGATAATAATTCACCCCTCCACTTT. It codes for CASRRTDNNSPLHF. Full variable domain (missing parts from reference TRBV28 and TRBJ1-6): DVKVTQSSRYLVKRTGEKVFLECVQDMDHENMFWYRQDPGLGLRLIYFSYDVKMKEKGDIPEGYSVSREKKERFSLILESASTNQTSMYLCASRRTDNNSPLHFGNGTRLTVT.

CDR3 nucleotides: TGCAGTGCTAGTGGGGGGGCAGTCGACACTGAAGCTTTCTTT. It encodes CSASGGAVDTEAFF. The chain uses TRBV20-1 and TRBJ1-1; a possible D gene is TRBD1 (6 bases). In germline, CDR1 is DFQATT, CDR2 SNEGSKA (reference sequence). CDR3 size: 14 residues. Between the trimmed V and J ends, which lost 3 bases and 3 bases, there was a span of 14 bases.

This clone was detected a few times. The J gene is TRBJ2-7, the V gene TRBV12-3 or TRBV12-4, with D perhaps being TRBD1 or TRBD2 (5 bases each). This CDR3 spans 13 amino acids. V was shortened by 4 bases and J by 2 bases, with 9 bases between the two germline ends. DNA of the CDR3: TGTGCCAGCAGTTCCGGGACGGCCTACGAGCAGTACTTC. Translation: CASSSGTAYEQYF.

CDR3 bases: TGTGCCAGCAGCGTTACTAGCGCGCTCTACAATGAGCAGTTCTTC. Protein sequence: CASSVTSALYNEQFF. The rearrangement uses TRBV7-3 and TRBJ2-1, with TRBD2 matching over 7 bases. V dropped 5 bases and J dropped 3; count of bases not matched to a gene: 7. This CDR3 region has 15 residues. CDR1 and CDR2 from the germline V gene are SGHTA and FQGTGA.

The chain uses TRBV7-9 and TRBJ2-7; 7 positions agree with TRBD2. The CDR3 runs 14 residues. The junction had 12 bases not matched to a gene; V was cut back by 7 bases and J by 6 bases. CDR1 is SEHNR, CDR2 FQNEAQ, per germline (reference sequence). The CDR3 loop reads CASTKPGGKGEQYF. The CDR3 bases are TGTGCCAGCACCAAACCCGGGGGGAAGGGCGAGCAGTACTTC.

V and J are TRBV23-1 and TRBJ1-2; a possible D gene is TRBD1 (6 bases). TRBV23-1 is placed among ORFs of uncertain function. The CDR3 runs 15 residues. V lost 3 bases and J lost 2, with 13 bases in between. This CDR3 reads CASSHDRLWNYGYTF. The CDR3, as DNA: TGCGCCAGCAGTCATGACAGGCTATGGAACTATGGCTACACCTTC.

In its sample, this clone was seen once. The chain recombines TRBV2 with TRBJ1-5; no firm D call. The CDR3 totals 13 residues. Germline CDR1 and CDR2: SNHLY and FYNNEI. V lost 1 base to trimming and J lost 9 bases, with 10 bases between them. The CDR3, as DNA: TGTGCCAGCAGTGAAGACCGCCGTCGGCCCCAGCATTTT. Translating gives CASSEDRRRPQHF.

The chain uses TRBV6-5 and TRBJ1-5; D is unclear. Trimming left V 0 bases short and J 3 bases short, with 9 bases between. The CDR3 is 15 amino acids. CDR1 and CDR2 from the germline V gene are MNHEY and SVGAGI. The CDR3 DNA is TGTGCCAGCAGTTACTCGGTCACAGACAATCAGCCCCAGCATTTT. It specifies CASSYSVTDNQPQHF.

This sequence joins TRBV6-5 and TRBJ1-2; 8 nucleotides agree with TRBD1. The CDR3 is 12 amino acids. Per germline, CDR1 MNHEY and CDR2 SVGAGI. V shed 8 bases, J shed 7 bases, and the junction held 6 bases outside the gene matches. The CDR3 nucleotides are TGTGCCAGCGGACAGGGACCCCCTGGCTACACCTTC. Translating it yields CASGQGPPGYTF.

This clone has more than one count but fewer than ten. The chain joins TRBV28 to TRBJ1-6; D ambiguous. The CDR3 is made up of 11 amino acids. Germline V gives CDR1 MDHEN, CDR2 SYDVKM. V shed 2 bases and J shed 13 bases, with 6 bases lying between them. The CDR3 here is CASSLPGPLHF. The DNA for the CDR3 is TGTGCCAGCAGTTTACCCGGTCCCCTCCACTTT.

The chain employs TRBV4-1 and TRBJ2-1, with 10 bases aligning to TRBD1. CDR3 size: 17 residues. Germline values: CDR1 MGHRA, CDR2 YSYEKL. Trimming cost V 0 bases and J 9 bases; bases outside gene matches: 11. CDR3 bases: TGCGCCAGCAGCCAAGATCTCGGACAGGGGGTAGTAGGTGAGCAGTTCTTC. This sequence encodes CASSQDLGQGVVGEQFF.

The genes are TRBV18 and TRBJ2-2; D is possibly TRBD2 (5 bases). Trimming left V 4 bases short and J 0 bases short, with 9 bases between. The CDR3 is 15 amino acids. The germline CDR1 and CDR2 sequences are KGHSH and LQKENI. The CDR3 loop is CASSRSGTNTGELFF. DNA of the CDR3: TGTGCCAGCTCACGTTCGGGAACGAACACCGGGGAGCTGTTTTTT.

The genes are TRBV14 and TRBJ1-2; D call uncertain. CDR3 length equals 13 residues. V gave up 0 bases and J gave up 7 bases, with 9 bases separating them. The V gene's germline CDR1 is SGHDN and CDR2 FVKESK. CDR3 sequence reads: CASSQEIHSGYTF. CDR3 DNA: TGTGCCAGCAGCCAAGAGATACACTCTGGCTACACCTTC.

V and J are TRBV5-6 and TRBJ2-3; unclear D gene. There are 12 residues in the CDR3. Trimming cost V 0 bases and J 2 bases, with 1 base left between them. Germline CDR1 and CDR2: SGHDT and YYEEEE. The CDR3 DNA is TGTGCCAGCAGCTTGGCCACAGATACGCAGTATTTT. It codes for CASSLATDTQYF.

The rearrangement links TRBV5-1 to TRBJ1-2; 7 bases are a match to TRBD1. The CDR3 sequence is 15 residues long. Trimming removed 4 bases from V and 2 bases from J; junction bases left unmatched: 8. Germline loops: CDR1 SGHRS, CDR2 YFSETQ. This CDR3 is CASSPAGGRNYGYTF. In nucleotides, the CDR3 is TGCGCCAGCAGCCCTGCAGGGGGTCGGAACTATGGCTACACCTTC.

The chain employs TRBV28 and TRBJ2-3, with 9 nucleotides matching TRBD1. The germline CDR1 and CDR2 sequences are MDHEN and SYDVKM. The CDR3 is 14 residues long. The junction had 3 bases not matched to a gene; V was cut back by 5 bases and J by 3 bases. Written as DNA, the CDR3 is TGTGCCAGCAGTAGACAGGGGGTAACAGATACGCAGTATTTT. Translation: CASSRQGVTDTQYF.

Written as DNA, the CDR3 is TGTGCCAGTAGCCCCAAGCGGGAGGGCCCCTACAATGAGCAGTTCTTC. Protein product: CASSPKREGPYNEQFF. The chain couples TRBV19 to TRBJ2-1; 10 bases line up with TRBD2. CDR3 length: 16 residues. Germline CDR1 reads LNHDA; CDR2 reads SQIVND (reference sequence). Trimming removed 6 bases from V and 2 bases from J; junction bases left unmatched: 7.

This chain joins TRBV11-2 and TRBJ1-2; the D is unclear. V was shortened by 3 bases and J by 4 bases, with 9 bases between the two germline ends. The germline V gene has CDR1 SGHAT and CDR2 FQNNGV. This CDR3 is built from 13 residues. The CDR3 nucleotides are TGTGCCAGCAGCTTCGCAGAGATCTATGGCTACACCTTC. Protein sequence: CASSFAEIYGYTF.

The chain combines TRBV28 with TRBJ2-7, with D possibly TRBD1 on 5 matching bases. V was clipped by 3 bases and J by 3 bases, with 9 bases between them. Per the germline V gene, CDR1 is MDHEN and CDR2 is SYDVKM. This CDR3 is built from 13 residues. The CDR3 here is CASSLNRFYEQYF. As DNA, the CDR3 is TGTGCCAGCAGTTTGAACAGGTTCTACGAGCAGTACTTC.

The J gene is TRBJ2-1, the V gene TRBV4-1; 8 nucleotides match TRBD2. This CDR3 has 13 amino acids. J lost 9 bases, V lost 3 bases, and 4 bases had no gene match. Germline V gene data show CDR1 as MGHRA and CDR2 as YSYEKL. Here the CDR3 reads CASSQTSDTEQFF. CDR3 sequence (DNA): TGCGCCAGCAGCCAGACTAGCGACACTGAGCAGTTCTTC.

The J gene is TRBJ2-7, the V gene TRBV5-1; D may be TRBD1 (6 bases). The V end was cut by 7 bases, the J end by 0 bases, with 17 bases between. The CDR3 runs to 15 residues. Per germline, CDR1 SGHRS and CDR2 YFSETQ. DNA of the CDR3: TGCGCCAGCCGTGGAGAAGGGGGAAACTCCTACGAGCAGTACTTC. Encoded protein: CASRGEGGNSYEQYF.